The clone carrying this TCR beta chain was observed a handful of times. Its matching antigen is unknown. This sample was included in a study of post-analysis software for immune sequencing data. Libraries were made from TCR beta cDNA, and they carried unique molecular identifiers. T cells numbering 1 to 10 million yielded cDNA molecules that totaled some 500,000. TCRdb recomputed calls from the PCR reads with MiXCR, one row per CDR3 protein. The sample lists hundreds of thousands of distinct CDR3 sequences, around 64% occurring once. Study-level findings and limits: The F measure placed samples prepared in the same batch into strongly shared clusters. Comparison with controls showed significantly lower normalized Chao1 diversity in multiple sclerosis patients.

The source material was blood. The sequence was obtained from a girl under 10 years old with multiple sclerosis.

CDR3 protein: CASSASGTGGNNEQFF. The CDR3 bases are TGTGCCAGCAGTGCTTCCGGGACAGGGGGTAACAATGAGCAGTTCTTC. V is TRBV6-4 and J is TRBJ2-1; the match to TRBD1 covers 11 bases. The CDR3 contains 16 residues. V lost 4 bases, J lost 5 bases, and 7 bases stayed unmatched. The germline V gene has CDR1 MRHNA and CDR2 SNTAGT.